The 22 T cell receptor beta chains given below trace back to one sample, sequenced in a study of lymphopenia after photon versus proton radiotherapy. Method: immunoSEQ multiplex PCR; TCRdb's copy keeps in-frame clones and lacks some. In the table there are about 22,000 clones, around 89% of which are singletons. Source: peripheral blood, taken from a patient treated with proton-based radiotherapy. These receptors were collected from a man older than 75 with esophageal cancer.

Written as DNA, the CDR3 is TGCGCCAGCAGCCAAGAAGGTCATGAGCAGTTCTTC. Protein product: CASSQEGHEQFF. This chain uses TRBV4-3 with TRBJ2-1, with D uncertain. This CDR3 region has 12 residues. CDR1 is LGHNA, CDR2 YSLEER, per germline. V was clipped by 0 bases and J by 8 bases, with 5 bases between them.

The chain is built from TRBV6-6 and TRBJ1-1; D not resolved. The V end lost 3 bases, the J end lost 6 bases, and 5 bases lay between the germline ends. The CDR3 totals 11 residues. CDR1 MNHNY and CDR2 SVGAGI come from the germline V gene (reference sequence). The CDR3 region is CASSYRAEAFF. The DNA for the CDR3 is TGTGCCAGCAGTTATCGAGCTGAAGCTTTCTTT.

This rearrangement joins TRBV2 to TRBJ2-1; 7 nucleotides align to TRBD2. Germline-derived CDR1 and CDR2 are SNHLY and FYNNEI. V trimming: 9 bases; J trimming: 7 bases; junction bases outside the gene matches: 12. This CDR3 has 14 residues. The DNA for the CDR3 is TGTGCCAGAGACGGCGGGAGCGTTGTAAATGAGCAGTTCTTC. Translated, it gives CARDGGSVVNEQFF.

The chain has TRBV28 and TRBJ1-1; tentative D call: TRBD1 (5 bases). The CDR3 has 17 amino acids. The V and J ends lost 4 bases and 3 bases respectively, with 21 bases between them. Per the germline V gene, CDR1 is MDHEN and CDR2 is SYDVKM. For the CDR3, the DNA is TGTGCCAGCAGTTGGACCCCTGACCTGGGGCGGGACACTGAAGCTTTCTTT. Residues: CASSWTPDLGRDTEAFF.

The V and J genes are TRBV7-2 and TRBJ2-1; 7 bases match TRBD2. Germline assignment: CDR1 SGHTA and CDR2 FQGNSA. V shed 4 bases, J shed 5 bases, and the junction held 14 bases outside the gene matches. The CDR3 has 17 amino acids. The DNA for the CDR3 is TGTGCCAGCAGCTCAGGAGCTAGCGGCAAGATAAACAATGAGCAGTTCTTC. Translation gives CASSSGASGKINNEQFF.

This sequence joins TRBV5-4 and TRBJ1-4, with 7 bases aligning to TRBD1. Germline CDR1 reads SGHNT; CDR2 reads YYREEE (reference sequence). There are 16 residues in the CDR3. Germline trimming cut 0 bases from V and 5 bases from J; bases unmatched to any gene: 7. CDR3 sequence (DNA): TGTGCCAGCAGCTTGGAAGGGGGCGGAAGAAATGAAAAACTGTTTTTT. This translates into CASSLEGGGRNEKLFF. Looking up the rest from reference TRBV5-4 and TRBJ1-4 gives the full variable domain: ETGVTQSPTHLIKTRGQQVTLRCSSQSGHNTVSWYQQALGQGPQFIFQYYREEENGRGNFPPRFSGLQFPNYSSELNVNALELDDSALYLCASSLEGGGRNEKLFFGSGTQLSVL.

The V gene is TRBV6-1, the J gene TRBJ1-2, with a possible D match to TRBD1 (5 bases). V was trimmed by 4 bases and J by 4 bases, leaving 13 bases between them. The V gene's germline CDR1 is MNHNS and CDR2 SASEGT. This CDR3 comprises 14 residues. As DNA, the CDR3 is TGTGCCAGCAGTGCCGACAGTACCGTCTATGGCTACACCTTC. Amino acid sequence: CASSADSTVYGYTF.

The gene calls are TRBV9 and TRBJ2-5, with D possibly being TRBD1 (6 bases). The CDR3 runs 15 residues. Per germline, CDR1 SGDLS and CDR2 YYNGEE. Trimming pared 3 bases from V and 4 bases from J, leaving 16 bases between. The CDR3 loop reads CASSGYRASGETQYF. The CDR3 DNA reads TGTGCCAGCAGCGGCTACAGGGCCTCAGGAGAGACCCAGTACTTC.

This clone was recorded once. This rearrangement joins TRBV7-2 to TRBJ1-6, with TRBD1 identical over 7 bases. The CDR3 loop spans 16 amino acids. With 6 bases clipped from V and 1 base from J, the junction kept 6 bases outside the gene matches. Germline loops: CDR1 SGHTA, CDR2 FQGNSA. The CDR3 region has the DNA TGTGCCAGCAGGTTTCCGACAGGGTCCTATAATTCACCCCTCCACTTT. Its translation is CASRFPTGSYNSPLHF.

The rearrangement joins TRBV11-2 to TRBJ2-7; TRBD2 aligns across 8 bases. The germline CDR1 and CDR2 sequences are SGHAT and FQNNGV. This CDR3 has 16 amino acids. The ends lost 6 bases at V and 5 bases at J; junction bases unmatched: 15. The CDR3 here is CASRGPGLAGKNEQYF. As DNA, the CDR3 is TGTGCCAGCAGAGGACCCGGGTTAGCGGGAAAAAACGAGCAGTACTTC.

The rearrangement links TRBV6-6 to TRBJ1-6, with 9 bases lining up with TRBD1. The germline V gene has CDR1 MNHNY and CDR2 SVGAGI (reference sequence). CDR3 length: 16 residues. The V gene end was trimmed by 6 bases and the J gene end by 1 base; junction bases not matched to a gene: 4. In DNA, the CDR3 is TGTGCCAGCAGCCCCGGGACAGGGTCCTATAATTCACCCCTCCACTTT. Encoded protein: CASSPGTGSYNSPLHF.

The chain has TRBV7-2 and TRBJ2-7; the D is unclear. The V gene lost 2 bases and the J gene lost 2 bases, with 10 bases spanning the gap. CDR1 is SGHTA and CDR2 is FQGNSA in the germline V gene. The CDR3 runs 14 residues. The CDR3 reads CASSLLTATYEQYF. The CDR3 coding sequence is TGTGCCAGCAGCTTACTCACCGCTACCTACGAGCAGTACTTC.

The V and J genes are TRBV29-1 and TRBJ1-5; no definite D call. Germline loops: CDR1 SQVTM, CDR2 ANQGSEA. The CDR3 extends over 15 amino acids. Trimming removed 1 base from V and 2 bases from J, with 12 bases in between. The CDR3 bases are TGCAGCGTTGAAGGCTACACGGCCCGCAATCAGCCCCAGCATTTT. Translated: CSVEGYTARNQPQHF.

Written as DNA, the CDR3 is TGTGCCAGCAGCCAGAACAGCTATGGCTACACCTTC. Translation gives CASSQNSYGYTF. This rearrangement joins TRBV7-2 to TRBJ1-2; unclear D gene. CDR1 and CDR2 (germline): SGHTA, FQGNSA. The CDR3 extends over 12 amino acids. V lost 5 bases and J lost 4, with 8 bases in between.

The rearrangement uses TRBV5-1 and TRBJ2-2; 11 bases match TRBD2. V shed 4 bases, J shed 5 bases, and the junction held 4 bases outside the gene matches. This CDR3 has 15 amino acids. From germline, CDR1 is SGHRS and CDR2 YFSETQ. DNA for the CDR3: TGCGCCAGCAGCGTCGGACTAGCGGGTACCGGGGAGCTGTTTTTT. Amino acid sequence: CASSVGLAGTGELFF.

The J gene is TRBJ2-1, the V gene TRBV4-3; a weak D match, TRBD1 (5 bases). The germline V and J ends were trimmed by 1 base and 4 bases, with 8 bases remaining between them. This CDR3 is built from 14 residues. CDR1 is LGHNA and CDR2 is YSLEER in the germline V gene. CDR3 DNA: TGCGCCAGCAGCCAAGGACAGTATTACAATGAGCAGTTCTTC. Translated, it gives CASSQGQYYNEQFF.

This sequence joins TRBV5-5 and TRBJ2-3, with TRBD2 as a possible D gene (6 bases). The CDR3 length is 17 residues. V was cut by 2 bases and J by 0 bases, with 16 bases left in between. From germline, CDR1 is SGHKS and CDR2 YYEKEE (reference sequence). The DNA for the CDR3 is TGTGCCAGCAGCTTCCGCCCCGGGACTTCAAGCACAGATACGCAGTATTTT. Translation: CASSFRPGTSSTDTQYF.

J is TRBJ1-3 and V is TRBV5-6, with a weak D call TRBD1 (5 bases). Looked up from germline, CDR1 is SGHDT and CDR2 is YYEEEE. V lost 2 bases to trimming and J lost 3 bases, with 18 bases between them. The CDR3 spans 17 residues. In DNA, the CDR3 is TGTGCCAGCAGCTTTTGGGAGGGGCCGGAGTATGGAAACACCATATATTTT. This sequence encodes CASSFWEGPEYGNTIYF.

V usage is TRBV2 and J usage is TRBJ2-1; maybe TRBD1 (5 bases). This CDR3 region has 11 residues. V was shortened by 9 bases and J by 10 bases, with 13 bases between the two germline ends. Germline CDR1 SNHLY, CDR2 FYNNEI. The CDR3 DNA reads TGTGCCAGTGTACTGGGGCGGGAGCAGTTCTTC. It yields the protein CASVLGREQFF.

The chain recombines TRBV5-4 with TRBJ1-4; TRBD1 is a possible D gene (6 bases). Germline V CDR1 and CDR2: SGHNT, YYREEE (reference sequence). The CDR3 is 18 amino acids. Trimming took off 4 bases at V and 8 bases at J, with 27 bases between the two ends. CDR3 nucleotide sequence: TGTGCCAGCAGCCGGAGTATAGGGGGTAGGGTTTATGAAGAAAAACTGTTTTTT. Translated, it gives CASSRSIGGRVYEEKLFF.

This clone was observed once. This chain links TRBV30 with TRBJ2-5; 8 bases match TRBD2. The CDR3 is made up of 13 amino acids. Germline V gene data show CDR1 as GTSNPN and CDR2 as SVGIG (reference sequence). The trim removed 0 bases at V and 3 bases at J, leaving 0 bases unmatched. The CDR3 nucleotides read TGTGCCTGGAGTGTAGCGGGGGAAGAGACCCAGTACTTC. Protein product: CAWSVAGEETQYF.

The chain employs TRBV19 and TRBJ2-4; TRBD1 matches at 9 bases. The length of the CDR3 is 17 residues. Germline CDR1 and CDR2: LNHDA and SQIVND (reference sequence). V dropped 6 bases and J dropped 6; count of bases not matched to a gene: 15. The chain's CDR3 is CASSMNRGPNMGNIQYF. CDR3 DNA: TGTGCCAGTAGCATGAACAGGGGGCCCAACATGGGAAACATTCAGTACTTC.